The present entry profiles one T cell receptor (beta chain) with its context. The antigen remains unidentified. Given a much more abundant clone one base away, this may be a read error. Relying on iRepertoire HTBI primers and Arm-PCR of CDR3 regions, the team built TCR beta libraries. Each CDR3 protein is one row after TCRdb ran MiXCR on the multiplex PCR reads. In the table there are 500,000 to 700,000 distinct CDR3 sequences, less than 20% of which are singletons. The data stem from a study of regulatory T cells in long-lasting Graves disease. Study results and limitations: Compared with new cases, persistent Graves' patients showed reduced TCR diversity. Samples came from peripheral blood alone, without thyroid tissue.

The time point was: newly diagnosed GD, antithyroid drugs for less than 3 months. TCR sequences were obtained from RNA taken from PBMCs. The germline V gene has CDR1 SGHAT and CDR2 FQNNGV. CDR3 length equals 17 residues. These same data were also listed under a study on T cells in Graves' hyperthyroidism and ophthalmopathy. That study adds: Diagnostic assessment was based on clinical symptoms, serum thyroxine and TRAb, thyroid ultrasound and orbital computed tomography. The TCR CDR3 first-round RT-PCR relied on the HTBI primer set.

The sequenced sample was peripheral blood mononuclear cells (PBMCs), obtained at new diagnosis, from a patient treated with antithyroid drugs. The genes are TRBV11-2 and TRBJ2-1; D ambiguous. The receptor's source is a woman aged 25-40 years with Graves disease. CDR3 sequence: CASNLDQAIASYNEQFF. The CDR3 coding sequence is TGTGCCAGCAACTTAGATCAGGCGATAGCCTCCTACAATGAGCAGTTCTTC.